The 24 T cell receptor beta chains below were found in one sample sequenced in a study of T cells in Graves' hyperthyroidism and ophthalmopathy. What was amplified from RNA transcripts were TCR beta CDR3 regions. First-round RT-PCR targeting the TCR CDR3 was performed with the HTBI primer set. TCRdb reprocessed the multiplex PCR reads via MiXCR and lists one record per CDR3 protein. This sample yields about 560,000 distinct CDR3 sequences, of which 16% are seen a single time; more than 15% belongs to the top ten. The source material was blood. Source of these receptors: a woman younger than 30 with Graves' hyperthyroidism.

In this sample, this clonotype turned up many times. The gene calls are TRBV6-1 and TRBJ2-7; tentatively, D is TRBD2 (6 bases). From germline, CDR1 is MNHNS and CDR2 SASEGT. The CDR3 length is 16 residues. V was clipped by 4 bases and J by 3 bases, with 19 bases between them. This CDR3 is CASSGRLVTPGYEQYF. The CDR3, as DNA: TGTGCCAGCAGTGGCCGACTAGTTACGCCCGGCTACGAGCAGTACTTC.

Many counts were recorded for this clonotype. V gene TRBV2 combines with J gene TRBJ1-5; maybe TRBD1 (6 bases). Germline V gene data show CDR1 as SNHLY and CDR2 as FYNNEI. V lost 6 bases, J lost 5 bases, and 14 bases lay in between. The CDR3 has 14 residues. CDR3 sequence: CASRDRDTHQPQHF. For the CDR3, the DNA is TGTGCCAGCAGGGACCGGGACACTCATCAGCCCCAGCATTTT.

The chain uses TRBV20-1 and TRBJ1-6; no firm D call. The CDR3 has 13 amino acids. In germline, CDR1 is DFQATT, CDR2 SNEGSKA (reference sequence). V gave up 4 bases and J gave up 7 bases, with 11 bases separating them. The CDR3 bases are TGCAGTGCTAAAAAGACTGGGAATTCACCCCTCCACTTT. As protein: CSAKKTGNSPLHF.

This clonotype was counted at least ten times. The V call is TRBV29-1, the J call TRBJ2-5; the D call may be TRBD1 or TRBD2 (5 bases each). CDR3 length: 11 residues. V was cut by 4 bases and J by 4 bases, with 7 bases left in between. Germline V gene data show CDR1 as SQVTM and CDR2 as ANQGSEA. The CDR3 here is CSVVRGETQYF. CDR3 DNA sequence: TGCAGCGTTGTGAGGGGAGAGACCCAGTACTTC.

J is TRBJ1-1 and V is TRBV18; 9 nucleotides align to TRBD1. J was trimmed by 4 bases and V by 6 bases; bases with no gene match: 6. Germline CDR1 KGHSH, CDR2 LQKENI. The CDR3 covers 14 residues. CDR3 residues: CASSSETGGTEAFF. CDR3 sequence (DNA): TGTGCCAGCTCCTCAGAGACAGGGGGCACTGAAGCTTTCTTT.

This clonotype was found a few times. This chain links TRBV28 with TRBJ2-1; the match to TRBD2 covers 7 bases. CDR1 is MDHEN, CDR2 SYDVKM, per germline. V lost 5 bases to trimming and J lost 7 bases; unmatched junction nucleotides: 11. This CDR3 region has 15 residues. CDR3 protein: CASSPSAGARNEQFF. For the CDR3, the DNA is TGTGCCAGCAGTCCGTCCGCGGGAGCAAGGAATGAGCAGTTCTTC.

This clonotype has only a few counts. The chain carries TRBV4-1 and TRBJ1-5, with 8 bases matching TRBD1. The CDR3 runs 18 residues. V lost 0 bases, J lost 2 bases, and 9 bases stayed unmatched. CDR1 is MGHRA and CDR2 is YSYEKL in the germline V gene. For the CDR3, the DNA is TGCGCCAGCAGCCAAGATCAGGGGGCCCAGCGTGGCAATCAGCCCCAGCATTTT. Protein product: CASSQDQGAQRGNQPQHF.

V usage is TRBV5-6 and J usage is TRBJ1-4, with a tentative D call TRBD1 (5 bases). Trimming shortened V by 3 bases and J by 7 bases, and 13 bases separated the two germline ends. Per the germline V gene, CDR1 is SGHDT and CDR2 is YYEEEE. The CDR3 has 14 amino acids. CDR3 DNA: TGTGCCAGCAGCTCGACAACAGGCGGTGAAAAACTGTTTTTT. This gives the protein CASSSTTGGEKLFF.

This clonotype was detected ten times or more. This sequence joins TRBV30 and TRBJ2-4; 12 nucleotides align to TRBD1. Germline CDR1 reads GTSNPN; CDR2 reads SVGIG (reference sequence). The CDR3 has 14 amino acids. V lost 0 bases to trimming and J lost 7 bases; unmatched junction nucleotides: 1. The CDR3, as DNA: TGTGCCTGGAGTGTGGGACAGGGGGCCAACATTCAGTACTTC. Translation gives CAWSVGQGANIQYF. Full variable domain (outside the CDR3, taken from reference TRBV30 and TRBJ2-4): SQTIHQWPATLVQPVGSPLSLECTVEGTSNPNLYWYRQAAGRGLQLLFYSVGIGQISSEVPQNLSASRPQDRQFILSSKKLLLSDSGFYLCAWSVGQGANIQYFGAGTRLSVL.

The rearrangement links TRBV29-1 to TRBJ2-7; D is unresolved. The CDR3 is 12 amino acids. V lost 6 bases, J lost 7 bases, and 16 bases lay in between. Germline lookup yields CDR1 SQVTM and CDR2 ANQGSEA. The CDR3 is CSVLTYAGEQYF. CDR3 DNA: TGCAGCGTCCTGACCTACGCCGGTGAGCAGTACTTC.

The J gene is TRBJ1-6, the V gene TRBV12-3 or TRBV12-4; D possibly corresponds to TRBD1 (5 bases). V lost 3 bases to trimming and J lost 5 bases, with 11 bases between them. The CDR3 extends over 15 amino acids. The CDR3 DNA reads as TGTGCCAGCAGTTTTGGGGCAGAGAATAATTCACCCCTCCACTTT. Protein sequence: CASSFGAENNSPLHF.

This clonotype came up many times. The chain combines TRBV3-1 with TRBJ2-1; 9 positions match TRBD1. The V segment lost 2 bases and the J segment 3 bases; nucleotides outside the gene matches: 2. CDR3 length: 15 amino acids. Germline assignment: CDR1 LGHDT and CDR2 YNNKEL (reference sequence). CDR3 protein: CASSQLTGGYNEQFF. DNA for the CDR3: TGTGCCAGCAGCCAATTGACAGGGGGCTACAATGAGCAGTTCTTC.

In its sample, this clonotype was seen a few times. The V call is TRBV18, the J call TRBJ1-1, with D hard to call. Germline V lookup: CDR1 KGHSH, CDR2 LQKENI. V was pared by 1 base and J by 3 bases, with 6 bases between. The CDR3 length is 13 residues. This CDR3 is CASSPREHTEAFF. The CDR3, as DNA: TGTGCCAGCTCACCACGGGAACACACTGAAGCTTTCTTT.

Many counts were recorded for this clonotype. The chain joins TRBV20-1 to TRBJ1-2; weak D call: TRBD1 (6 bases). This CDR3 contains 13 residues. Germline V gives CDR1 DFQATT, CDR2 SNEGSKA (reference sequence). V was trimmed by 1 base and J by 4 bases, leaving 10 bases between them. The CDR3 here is CSARVGGAYGYTF. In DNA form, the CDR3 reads TGCAGTGCTAGAGTTGGGGGGGCCTATGGCTACACCTTC.

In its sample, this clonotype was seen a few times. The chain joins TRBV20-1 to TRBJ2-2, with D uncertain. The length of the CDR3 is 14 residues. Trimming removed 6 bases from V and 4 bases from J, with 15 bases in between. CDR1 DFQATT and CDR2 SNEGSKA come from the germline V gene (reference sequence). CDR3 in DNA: TGCAGTGCGGCCGGTGCGGTGCCCACCGGGGAGCTGTTTTTT. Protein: CSAAGAVPTGELFF.

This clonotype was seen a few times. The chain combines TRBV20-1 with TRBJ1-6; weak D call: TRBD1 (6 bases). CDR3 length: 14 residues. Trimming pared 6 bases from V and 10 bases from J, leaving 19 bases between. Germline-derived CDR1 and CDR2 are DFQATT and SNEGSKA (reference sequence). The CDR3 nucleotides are TGCAGTGCGATTCGACAGGCCGGGGTGTCACCCCTCCACTTT. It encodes CSAIRQAGVSPLHF.

This chain's CDR3 is CASSQPPSGLAGRYNEQFF. The DNA of the CDR3 is TGCGCCAGCAGCCAACCCCCGTCGGGACTAGCGGGCCGTTACAATGAGCAGTTCTTC. The rearrangement links TRBV4-1 to TRBJ2-1, with 12 bases lining up with TRBD2. Germline assignment: CDR1 MGHRA and CDR2 YSYEKL. CDR3 length equals 19 residues. The ends lost 2 bases at V and 4 bases at J; junction bases unmatched: 12.

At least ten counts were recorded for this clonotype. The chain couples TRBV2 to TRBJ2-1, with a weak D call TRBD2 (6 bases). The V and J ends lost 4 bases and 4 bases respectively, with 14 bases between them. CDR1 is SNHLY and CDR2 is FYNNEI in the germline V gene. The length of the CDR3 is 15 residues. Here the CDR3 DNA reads TGTGCCAGCAGTGTGGGCCTAGCGAATTACAATGAGCAGTTCTTC. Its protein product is CASSVGLANYNEQFF.

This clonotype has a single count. The CDR3 reads CASSTERGRSNQPQHF. As DNA, the CDR3 is TGTGCCAGTAGTACAGAAAGGGGGAGGAGCAATCAGCCCCAGCATTTT. The V call is TRBV19, the J call TRBJ1-5; D might be TRBD1 (6 bases). Germline values: CDR1 LNHDA, CDR2 SQIVND (reference sequence). The CDR3 sequence is 16 residues long. Trimming cost V 4 bases and J 1 base, with 14 bases left between them.

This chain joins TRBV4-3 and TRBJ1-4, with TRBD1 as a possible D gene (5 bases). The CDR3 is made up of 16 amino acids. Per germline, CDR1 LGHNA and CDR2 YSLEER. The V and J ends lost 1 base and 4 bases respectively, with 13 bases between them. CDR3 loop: CASSQAAFGGNEKLFF. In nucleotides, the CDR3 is TGCGCCAGCAGCCAAGCCGCTTTCGGGGGTAATGAAAAACTGTTTTTT.

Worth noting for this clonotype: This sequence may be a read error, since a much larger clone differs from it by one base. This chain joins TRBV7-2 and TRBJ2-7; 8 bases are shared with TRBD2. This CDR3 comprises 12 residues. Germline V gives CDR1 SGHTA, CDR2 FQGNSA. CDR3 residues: CASGFGTSEQYF. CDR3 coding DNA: TGTGCCAGCGGCTTCGGGACTAGCGAGCAGTACTTC.

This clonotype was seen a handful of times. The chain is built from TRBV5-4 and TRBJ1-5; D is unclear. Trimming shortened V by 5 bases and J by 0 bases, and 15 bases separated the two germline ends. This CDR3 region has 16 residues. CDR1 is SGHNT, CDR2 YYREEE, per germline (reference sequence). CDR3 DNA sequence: TGTGCCAGCAGATCAGGAAAATTTTATAGCAATCAGCCCCAGCATTTT. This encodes CASRSGKFYSNQPQHF.

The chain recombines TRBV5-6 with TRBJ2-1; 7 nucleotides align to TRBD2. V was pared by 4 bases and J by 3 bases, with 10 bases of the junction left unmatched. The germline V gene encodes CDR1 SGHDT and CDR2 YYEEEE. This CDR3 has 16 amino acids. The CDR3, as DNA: TGTGCCAGCAGCCCAATTGCGGGGGACCTCTACAATGAGCAGTTCTTC. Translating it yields CASSPIAGDLYNEQFF. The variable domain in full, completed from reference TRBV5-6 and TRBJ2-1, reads DAGVTQSPTHLIKTRGQQVTLRCSPKSGHDTVSWYQQALGQGPQFIFQYYEEEERQRGNFPDRFSGHQFPNYSSELNVNALLLGDSALYLCASSPIAGDLYNEQFFGPGTRLTVL.

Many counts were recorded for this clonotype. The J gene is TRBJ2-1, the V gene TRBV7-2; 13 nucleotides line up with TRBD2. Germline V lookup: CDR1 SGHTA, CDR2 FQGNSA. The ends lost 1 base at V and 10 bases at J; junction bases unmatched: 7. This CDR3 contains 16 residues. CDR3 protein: CASSLVGTSGTPEQFF. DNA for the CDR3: TGTGCCAGCAGCTTAGTTGGGACTAGCGGGACCCCCGAGCAGTTCTTC.